The next 26 T cell receptor beta chains were all read from a single sample in a study of glioma-infiltrating T cells after dendritic cell vaccination. The method was immunoSEQ multiplex PCR; TCRdb's version includes in-frame clones alone and lacks a portion of them. The sample lists approximately 85,000 clones, 85% occurring once. Time point noted: after dendritic cell vaccination, including at tumor progression/relapse. Sequenced material: blood, taken after dendritic cell vaccination. Receptors originate from a human donor with glioblastoma.

The chain combines TRBV7-2 with TRBJ2-3, with 8 bases lining up with TRBD2. The CDR3 runs to 18 residues. Germline trimming cut 3 bases from V and 3 bases from J; bases unmatched to any gene: 14. Germline V gene lookup returns CDR1 SGHTA and CDR2 FQGNSA. DNA of the CDR3: TGTGCCAGCAGCTTGGTCGGAGTAGCGGGATTGGTAACAGATACGCAGTATTTT. Its translation is CASSLVGVAGLVTDTQYF.

This clone was seen once. The chain carries TRBV25-1 and TRBJ1-5; the D gene is possibly TRBD1 (6 bases). Looked up from germline, CDR1 is MGHDK and CDR2 is SYGVNS. The CDR3 covers 14 residues. Trimming stripped 2 bases from V and 7 bases from J, with 12 bases between. The CDR3 loop is CASSEVGAGQPQHF. DNA for the CDR3: TGTGCCAGCAGTGAAGTGGGGGCTGGGCAGCCCCAGCATTTT.

J is TRBJ1-1 and V is TRBV2, with 7 positions matching TRBD1. V dropped 1 base and J dropped 4; count of bases not matched to a gene: 0. CDR3 size: 13 residues. Per the germline V gene, CDR1 is SNHLY and CDR2 is FYNNEI. In DNA, the CDR3 is TGTGCCAGCAGTGAAGACAGGGGCACTGAAGCTTTCTTT. Its translation: CASSEDRGTEAFF.

V usage is TRBV19 and J usage is TRBJ2-4; weak D call: TRBD1 (5 bases). With 0 bases removed from V and 0 bases from J, the gap between germline ends came to 12 bases. The germline V gene has CDR1 LNHDA and CDR2 SQIVND (reference sequence). This CDR3 is built from 17 residues. The CDR3 sequence is CASSIDGPQGAKNIQYF. DNA for the CDR3: TGTGCCAGTAGTATAGATGGTCCGCAGGGAGCCAAAAACATTCAGTACTTC. The whole variable domain, filled in from reference TRBV19 and TRBJ2-4, reads DGGITQSPKYLFRKEGQNVTLSCEQNLNHDAMYWYRQDPGQGLRLIYYSQIVNDFQKGDIAEGYSVSREKKESFPLTVTSAQKNPTAFYLCASSIDGPQGAKNIQYFGAGTRLSVL.

The chain is built from TRBV6-4 and TRBJ2-5, with 13 bases fitting TRBD2. This CDR3 region has 15 residues. The V and J ends lost 5 bases and 3 bases, in that order; junction bases with no gene match: 3. Germline assignment: CDR1 MRHNA and CDR2 SNTAGT. In DNA, the CDR3 is TGTGCCAGCAGTCCCGGGACTAGCGGGGAAGAGACCCAGTACTTC. This gives the protein CASSPGTSGEETQYF.

This chain uses TRBV15 with TRBJ2-4, with D tentatively TRBD2 (5 bases). CDR1 LNHNV and CDR2 YYDKDF come from the germline V gene (reference sequence). The CDR3 spans 12 residues. Trimming took 7 bases from V and 2 from J, leaving 6 bases between them. The CDR3 loop is CATTSPKNIQYF. CDR3 coding DNA: TGTGCCACCACTAGCCCCAAAAACATTCAGTACTTC.

The rearrangement joins TRBV7-2 to TRBJ2-1; 10 positions agree with TRBD1. V was pared by 5 bases and J by 4 bases, with 5 bases of the junction left unmatched. There are 15 residues in the CDR3. The germline V gene has CDR1 SGHTA and CDR2 FQGNSA. CDR3 protein: CASSQGQGPYNEQFF. The CDR3 DNA is TGTGCCAGCAGCCAGGGACAGGGGCCTTACAATGAGCAGTTCTTC.

As to this clone: Other DNA sequences in the sample encode the same CDR3. The genes are TRBV27 and TRBJ2-7, with TRBD2 matching 10 bases. The CDR3 runs 14 residues. Germline V gene lookup returns CDR1 MNHEY and CDR2 SMNVEV (reference sequence). J was trimmed by 3 bases and V by 5 bases; bases with no gene match: 4. The CDR3 reads CASSPGLADYEQYF. CDR3 DNA sequence: TGTGCCAGCAGTCCTGGACTAGCGGACTACGAGCAGTACTTC.

Here the CDR3 reads CASSQDDVPGTEAFF. The CDR3, as DNA: TGCGCCAGCAGCCAAGATGACGTGCCCGGGACTGAAGCTTTCTTT. The chain links TRBV4-3 to TRBJ1-1; D uncertain. Trimming took 0 bases from V and 5 from J, leaving 13 bases between them. CDR1 and CDR2 from the germline V gene are LGHNA and YSLEER. This CDR3 contains 15 residues.

This chain uses TRBV2 with TRBJ2-7, with a tentative D call TRBD2 (6 bases). The V and J ends lost 2 bases and 2 bases respectively, with 10 bases between them. CDR1 SNHLY and CDR2 FYNNEI come from the germline V gene. The CDR3 sequence is 14 residues long. CDR3 sequence: CASSEIAVTYEQYF. The CDR3, as DNA: TGTGCCAGCAGTGAAATAGCGGTCACCTACGAGCAGTACTTC.

The V and J genes are TRBV9 and TRBJ2-5, with TRBD2 matching over 9 bases. Germline V lookup: CDR1 SGDLS, CDR2 YYNGEE. Trimming cost V 3 bases and J 5 bases; bases outside gene matches: 11. There are 16 residues in the CDR3. The DNA of the CDR3 is TGTGCCAGCAGCGCCGGACCTAGCGGGACGAGGGAGACCCAGTACTTC. This translates into CASSAGPSGTRETQYF.

The chain uses TRBV9 and TRBJ2-2; perhaps TRBD1 as D (6 bases). Germline values: CDR1 SGDLS, CDR2 YYNGEE. The V gene lost 2 bases and the J gene lost 8 bases, with 16 bases spanning the gap. The CDR3 sequence is 15 residues long. The CDR3 coding sequence is TGTGCCAGCAGCGTGCAGGGGACGTTTTCTGGGGAGCTGTTTTTT. It is translated as CASSVQGTFSGELFF.

CDR3 sequence: CASSADSNTEAFF. The CDR3 DNA follows: TGTGCCAGCAGCGCGGACAGCAACACTGAAGCTTTCTTT. The V and J genes are TRBV7-6 and TRBJ1-1; D is perhaps TRBD1 (6 bases). This CDR3 spans 13 amino acids. The V end was cut by 5 bases, the J end by 2 bases, with 9 bases between. Per germline, CDR1 SGHVS and CDR2 FNYEAQ.

This sequence joins TRBV4-2 and TRBJ2-7, with 7 bases lining up with TRBD2. Trimming took 0 bases from V and 4 from J; bases not matched to a gene: 9. The germline V gene has CDR1 LGHNA and CDR2 YNFKEQ. This CDR3 region has 16 residues. CDR3 DNA sequence: TGTGCCAGCAGCCAAGAGAGTACTGGACTAGTTTACGAGCAGTACTTC. It is translated as CASSQESTGLVYEQYF.

This sequence joins TRBV5-1 and TRBJ2-2; D uncertain. CDR3 length: 13 amino acids. V was clipped by 0 bases and J by 6 bases, with 6 bases between them. CDR1 is SGHRS, CDR2 YFSETQ, per germline. CDR3 in DNA: TGCGCCAGCAGCTTGGCCGTCTCCGGGGAGCTGTTTTTT. Its protein is CASSLAVSGELFF.

This rearrangement joins TRBV7-3 to TRBJ1-2; no clear D. Looked up from germline, CDR1 is SGHTA and CDR2 is FQGTGA. The ends were cut back, 5 bases at V and 2 bases at J, with 9 bases in the middle. This CDR3 contains 13 residues. This chain's CDR3 is CASSPDGNYGYTF. As DNA, the CDR3 is TGTGCCAGCAGCCCAGACGGGAACTATGGCTACACCTTC.

This chain joins TRBV7-9 and TRBJ1-3, with D unclear. The germline V gene has CDR1 SEHNR and CDR2 FQNEAQ (reference sequence). V lost 2 bases to trimming and J lost 7 bases, with 12 bases between them. The CDR3 has 14 amino acids. Written as DNA, the CDR3 is TGTGCCAGCAGCTTACTTCCCGTGCAGAACACCATATATTTT. Encoded protein: CASSLLPVQNTIYF.

The rearrangement joins TRBV28 to TRBJ2-3, with 9 bases lining up with TRBD1. Germline V CDR1 and CDR2: MDHEN, SYDVKM. V was pared by 2 bases and J by 5 bases, with 20 bases of the junction left unmatched. CDR3 length equals 20 residues. The CDR3 loop reads CASSLVGTGWRGRSGDTQYF. CDR3 sequence (DNA): TGTGCCAGCAGTTTAGTGGGGACAGGGTGGAGAGGGAGGAGCGGAGATACGCAGTATTTT.

This clone showed up just once. This chain joins TRBV28 and TRBJ1-3, with TRBD1 matching over 7 bases. V lost 3 bases to trimming and J lost 0 bases; unmatched junction nucleotides: 14. Germline lookup yields CDR1 MDHEN and CDR2 SYDVKM. The CDR3 is made up of 19 amino acids. The CDR3: CASSFPYRQGTPSGNTIYF. CDR3 sequence (DNA): TGTGCCAGCAGTTTCCCTTATAGACAGGGAACCCCCTCTGGAAACACCATATATTTT.

The chain employs TRBV7-9 and TRBJ2-2, with 10 bases lining up with TRBD2. The length of the CDR3 is 17 residues. The V segment lost 1 base and the J segment 0 bases; nucleotides outside the gene matches: 2. Germline CDR1 is SEHNR and CDR2 is FQNEAQ (reference sequence). CDR3: CASSLDLAGANTGELFF. The CDR3, as DNA: TGTGCCAGCAGCTTAGACCTAGCGGGGGCGAACACCGGGGAGCTGTTTTTT.

This rearrangement joins TRBV27 to TRBJ1-1; the D is unclear. Trimming pared 5 bases from V and 4 bases from J, leaving 20 bases between. Germline CDR1 is MNHEY and CDR2 is SMNVEV (reference sequence). The CDR3 runs to 16 residues. CDR3 sequence: CASSPWLEGLGTEAFF. CDR3 DNA: TGTGCCAGCAGTCCCTGGTTAGAGGGATTGGGCACTGAAGCTTTCTTT.

V and J are TRBV9 and TRBJ2-5; 8 positions match TRBD1. Germline trimming cut 6 bases from V and 5 bases from J; bases unmatched to any gene: 15. Germline V gene sequence: CDR1 SGDLS, CDR2 YYNGEE. This CDR3 has 16 amino acids. As DNA, the CDR3 is TGTGCCAGCAACGAATTCGGGGCAGGGGGCTATGAGACCCAGTACTTC. This sequence encodes CASNEFGAGGYETQYF.

J is TRBJ2-7 and V is TRBV7-6; TRBD2 matches at 7 bases. The CDR3 has 16 residues. Germline CDR1 SGHVS, CDR2 FNYEAQ. V lost 0 bases to trimming and J lost 3 bases; unmatched junction nucleotides: 8. CDR3 protein: CASSLARAGDSYEQYF. DNA for the CDR3: TGTGCCAGCAGCTTAGCGCGTGCGGGAGATAGCTACGAGCAGTACTTC.

This clone was counted a few times. The J gene is TRBJ2-1, the V gene TRBV19, with D hard to call. Germline V gene data show CDR1 as LNHDA and CDR2 as SQIVND (reference sequence). This CDR3 region has 12 residues. Trimming took 8 bases from V and 3 from J, leaving 8 bases between them. CDR3 in amino acids: CASSSFYNEQFF. The CDR3 DNA follows: TGTGCCAGTTCGTCCTTCTACAATGAGCAGTTCTTC.

V gene TRBV18 combines with J gene TRBJ2-7; D not certain. This CDR3 is built from 16 residues. Per germline, CDR1 KGHSH and CDR2 LQKENI. Trimming removed 3 bases from V and 3 bases from J, with 18 bases in between. The CDR3 protein is CASSPKWAGEYYEQYF. CDR3 coding DNA: TGTGCCAGCTCACCTAAATGGGCAGGCGAATACTACGAGCAGTACTTC.

The chain joins TRBV19 to TRBJ1-5; TRBD1 might be the D (6 bases). The CDR3 has 15 amino acids. With 5 bases removed from V and 1 base from J, the gap between germline ends came to 12 bases. CDR1 and CDR2 (germline): LNHDA, SQIVND (reference sequence). CDR3 loop: CASSGTGLSNQPQHF. CDR3 DNA sequence: TGTGCCAGTAGTGGCACAGGGTTAAGCAATCAGCCCCAGCATTTT.